The 4 T cell receptor beta chains reported below all come from one sample, sequenced in a study of blood T cells in healthy people across ages. Then a second PCR, running roughly 7 to 11 cycles, was carried out with a sample-barcoded 5' primer and a J-beta primer mix. TCRdb itself ran the 5' RACE reads through MiXCR, one entry per CDR3 protein. Counted here are 550,000 to 750,000 distinct CDR3 sequences, 20% to 25% occurring once; the ten biggest clones make up 3% to 4.5%. The sample comprised blood. The receptors come from a man between 65 and 85 years old in good health.

J is TRBJ2-4 and V is TRBV7-9; no clear D gene. The CDR3 sequence is 14 residues long. The V gene lost 0 bases and the J gene lost 3 bases, with 6 bases spanning the gap. Looked up from germline, CDR1 is SEHNR and CDR2 is FQNEAQ (reference sequence). DNA of the CDR3: TGTGCCAGCAGCTTAGCAGGGAACAAAAACATTCAGTACTTC. It specifies CASSLAGNKNIQYF. The entire variable domain, with the rest obtained from reference TRBV7-9 and TRBJ2-4, is as follows: DTGVSQNPRHKITKRGQNVTFRCDPISEHNRLYWYRQTLGQGPEFLTYFQNEAQLEKSRLLSDRFSAERPKGSFSTLEIQRTEQGDSAMYLCASSLAGNKNIQYFGAGTRLSVL.

The CDR3 DNA follows: TGTGCCAGCAGCTTGGCTGGTCAGAGGGGCTACAATGAGCAGTTCTTC. As protein: CASSLAGQRGYNEQFF. This chain links TRBV5-5 with TRBJ2-1; tentatively, D is TRBD1 or TRBD2 (5 bases each). CDR1 and CDR2 from the germline V gene are SGHKS and YYEKEE (reference sequence). This CDR3 has 16 amino acids. V lost 0 bases to trimming and J lost 3 bases, with 13 bases between them.

The genes are TRBV20-1 and TRBJ2-3; 10 nucleotides agree with TRBD2. In germline, CDR1 is DFQATT, CDR2 SNEGSKA (reference sequence). Trimming at V came to 6 bases and at J to 6 bases, leaving 6 bases not matched to a gene. This CDR3 region has 13 residues. CDR3 nucleotides: TGCAGTGCCCCCGGGACTAGCGCGGATACGCAGTATTTT. Protein: CSAPGTSADTQYF.

This clonotype was counted between two and nine times. The CDR3 spells CASSPFGLGRRNTEAFF. The CDR3 coding sequence is TGTGCCAGCAGCCCCTTTGGACTGGGGAGGCGGAACACTGAAGCTTTCTTT. J is TRBJ1-1 and V is TRBV6-1; D is uncertain. This CDR3 has 17 amino acids. The ends were cut back, 6 bases at V and 1 base at J, with 21 bases in the middle. Germline CDR1 reads MNHNS; CDR2 reads SASEGT.